This paragraph reports one T cell receptor beta chain. Its antigen is currently unknown. This sample is part of a study of circulating and synovial CD4+ cells in juvenile arthritis. Study-wide results and caveats: These repertoires were less diverse than bulk blood CD4 repertoires.

This CDR3 has 17 residues. The V gene lost 3 bases and the J gene lost 0 bases, with 18 bases spanning the gap. CDR1 is SGDLS, CDR2 YYNGEE, per germline. Samples derive from patients with active juvenile idiopathic arthritis. The table came from immunoSEQ multiplex PCR; TCRdb's copy has only in-frame clones and leaves some out. The table shows approximately 16,000 clones, with about 93% occurring only once. Input material: CD4+ T cells from blood. The sequence came from a human donor with juvenile idiopathic arthritis. The V gene is TRBV9, the J gene TRBJ2-5; a weak D match, TRBD2 (6 bases). The CDR3 coding sequence is TGTGCCAGCAGCGCCCTAGCAGGAGGGGAGCACCAAGAGACCCAGTACTTC. It codes for CASSALAGGEHQETQYF.